In its sample, the clone carrying this T cell receptor (beta chain) was seen a few times. Its target is unknown. The sample originates from a study of identical twins. Overall study results and limits: Cord blood's abundant beta clonotypes had fewer insertions, unlike memory repertoires. Models underpredicted monozygotic twin sharing of out-of-frame TCR alpha.

Template switching added a universal primer binding site, and final cDNA carried unique molecular identifiers. MiXCR, run by TCRdb on the 5' RACE reads, gives a single entry per CDR3 protein. The repertoire holds 500,000 to 650,000 distinct CDR3 sequences, about 7% seen once, with less than 2% in the top ten. This sample also appeared in a second study, on yellow fever vaccine responses in identical twins. That source reports: Convergence reportedly seemed to mark part of the twins' vaccine T cell response, with personalization marking the rest.

The sample comprised PBMCs. This receptor was identified in a woman aged 18 to 35 in good health.

The DNA for the CDR3 is TGTGCCAGCAGCCAAGGACTACGGTGGTCTGAGCAGTTCTTC. This encodes CASSQGLRWSEQFF. The J gene is TRBJ2-1, the V gene TRBV7-2, with D possibly TRBD2 on 6 matching bases. The V end was cut by 5 bases, the J end by 9 bases, with 17 bases between. CDR1 SGHTA and CDR2 FQGNSA come from the germline V gene. The length of the CDR3 is 14 residues.